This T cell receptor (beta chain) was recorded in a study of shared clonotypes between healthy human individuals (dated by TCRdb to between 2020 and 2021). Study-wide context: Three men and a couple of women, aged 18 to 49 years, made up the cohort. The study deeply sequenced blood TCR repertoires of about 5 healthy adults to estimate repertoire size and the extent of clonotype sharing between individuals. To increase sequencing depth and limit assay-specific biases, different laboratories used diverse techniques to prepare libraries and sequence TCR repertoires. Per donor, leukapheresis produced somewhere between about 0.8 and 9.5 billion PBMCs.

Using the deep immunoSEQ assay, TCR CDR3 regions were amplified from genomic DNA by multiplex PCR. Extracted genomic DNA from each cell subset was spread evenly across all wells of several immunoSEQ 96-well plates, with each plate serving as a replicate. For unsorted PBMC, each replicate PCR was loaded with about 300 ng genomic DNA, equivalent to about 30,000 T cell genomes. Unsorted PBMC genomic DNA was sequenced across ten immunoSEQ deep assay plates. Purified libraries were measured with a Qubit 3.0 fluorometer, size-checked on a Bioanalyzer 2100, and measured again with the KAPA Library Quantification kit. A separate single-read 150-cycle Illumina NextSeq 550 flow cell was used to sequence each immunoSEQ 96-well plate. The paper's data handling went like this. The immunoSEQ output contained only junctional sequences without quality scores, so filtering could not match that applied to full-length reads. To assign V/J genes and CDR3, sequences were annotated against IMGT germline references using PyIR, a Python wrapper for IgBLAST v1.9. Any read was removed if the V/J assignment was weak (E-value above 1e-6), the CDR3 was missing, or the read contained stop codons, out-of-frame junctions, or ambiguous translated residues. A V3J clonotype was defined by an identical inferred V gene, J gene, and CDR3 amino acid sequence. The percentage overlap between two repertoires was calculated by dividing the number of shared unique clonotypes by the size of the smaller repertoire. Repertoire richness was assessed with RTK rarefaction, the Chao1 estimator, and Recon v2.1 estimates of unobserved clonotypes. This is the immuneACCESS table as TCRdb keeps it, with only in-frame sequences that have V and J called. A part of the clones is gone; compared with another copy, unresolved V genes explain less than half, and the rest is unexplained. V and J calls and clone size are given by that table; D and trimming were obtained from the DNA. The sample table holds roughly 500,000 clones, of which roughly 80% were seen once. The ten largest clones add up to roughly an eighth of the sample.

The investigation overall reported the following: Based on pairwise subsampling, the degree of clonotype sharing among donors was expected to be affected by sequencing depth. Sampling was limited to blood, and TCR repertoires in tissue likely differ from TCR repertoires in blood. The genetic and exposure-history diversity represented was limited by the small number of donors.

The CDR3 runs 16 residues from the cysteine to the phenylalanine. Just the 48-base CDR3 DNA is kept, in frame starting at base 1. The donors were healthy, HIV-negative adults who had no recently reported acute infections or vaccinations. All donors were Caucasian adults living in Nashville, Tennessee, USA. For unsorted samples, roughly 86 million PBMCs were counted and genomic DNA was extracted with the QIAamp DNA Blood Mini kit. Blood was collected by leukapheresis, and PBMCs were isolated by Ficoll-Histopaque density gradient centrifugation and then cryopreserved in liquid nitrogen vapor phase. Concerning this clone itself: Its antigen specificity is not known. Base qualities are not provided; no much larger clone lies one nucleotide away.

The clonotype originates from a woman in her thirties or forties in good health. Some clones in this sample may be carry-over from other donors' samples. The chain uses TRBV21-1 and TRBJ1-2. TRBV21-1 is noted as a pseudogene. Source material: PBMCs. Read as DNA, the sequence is TGTGCCAGCAGGCTGGGTGGCGTCCGAAGCTTCTATGGCTACACCTTC. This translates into CASRLGGVRSFYGYTF.